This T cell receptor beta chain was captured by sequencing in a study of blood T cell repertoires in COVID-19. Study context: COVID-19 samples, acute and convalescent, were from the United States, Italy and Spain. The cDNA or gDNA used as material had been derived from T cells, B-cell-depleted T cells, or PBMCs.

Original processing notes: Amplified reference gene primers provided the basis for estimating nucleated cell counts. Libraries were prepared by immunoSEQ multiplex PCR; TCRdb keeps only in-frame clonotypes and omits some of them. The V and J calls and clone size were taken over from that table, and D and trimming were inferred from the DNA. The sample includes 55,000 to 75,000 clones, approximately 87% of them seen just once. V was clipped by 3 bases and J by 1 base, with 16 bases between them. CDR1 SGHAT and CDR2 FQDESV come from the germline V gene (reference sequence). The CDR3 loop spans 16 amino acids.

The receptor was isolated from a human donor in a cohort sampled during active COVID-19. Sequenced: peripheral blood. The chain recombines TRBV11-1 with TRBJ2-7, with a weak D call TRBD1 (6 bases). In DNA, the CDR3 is TGTGCCAGCAGCTTGATGACAGGTCCGGGGTCCTACGAGCAGTACTTC. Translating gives CASSLMTGPGSYEQYF.